Listed here are 18 T cell receptor beta chains from one sample, sequenced in a study of shared clonotypes between healthy human individuals. The table came from immunoSEQ multiplex PCR; TCRdb's copy has only in-frame clones and leaves some out. Of roughly 1,500,000 clones in the sample, 97% to 99% were seen once. Sequencing was carried out using naive CD4+ T cells sorted from blood. Subset meaning: CD45RA+ positively selected. Receptor source: a man aged 30 to 39 in good health.

The V gene is TRBV21-1, the J gene TRBJ1-5. TRBV21-1 is a documented pseudogene. The CDR3 loop spans 18 amino acids. The CDR3 sequence is CASSSFHGGTVADQPQHF. The DNA for the CDR3 is TGTGCCAGCAGCAGCTTTCACGGGGGTACTGTTGCCGATCAGCCCCAGCATTTT.

This clone was detected once. The chain recombines TRBV2 with TRBJ2-6, with 7 bases fitting TRBD1. Unmatched junction bases numbered 6, after V lost 6 bases and J lost 4 bases. Germline V CDR1 and CDR2: SNHLY, FYNNEI. The CDR3 length is 15 residues. This CDR3 is CASRSTGTGANVLTF. CDR3 DNA: TGTGCCAGCAGATCGACAGGGACCGGGGCCAACGTCCTGACTTTC.

The V and J genes are TRBV7-9 and TRBJ1-5, with TRBD1 as a possible D gene (6 bases). Germline V gene data show CDR1 as SEHNR and CDR2 as FQNEAQ (reference sequence). This CDR3 is built from 15 residues. Deletions cut 2 bases from V and 6 bases from J, with 14 bases between. In nucleotides, the CDR3 is TGTGCCAGCAGCTTAAGGGGGGGACAAGGTCAGCCCCAGCATTTT. As protein: CASSLRGGQGQPQHF.

The V gene is TRBV5-1, the J gene TRBJ2-7, with D tentatively TRBD2 (5 bases). With 3 bases removed from V and 0 bases from J, the gap between germline ends came to 13 bases. The CDR3 is 15 amino acids. Germline loops: CDR1 SGHRS, CDR2 YFSETQ. This chain's CDR3 is CASSYLGESSYEQYF. In DNA, the CDR3 is TGCGCCAGCAGCTACCTCGGGGAGTCCTCCTACGAGCAGTACTTC.

The chain recombines TRBV29-1 with TRBJ1-3; a weak D match, TRBD1 (5 bases). The germline V and J ends were trimmed by 1 base and 3 bases, with 7 bases remaining between them. This CDR3 has 13 amino acids. Germline assignment: CDR1 SQVTM and CDR2 ANQGSEA. In DNA, the CDR3 is TGCAGCGTTGAAGCGGGGGGTGGAAACACCATATATTTT. It specifies CSVEAGGGNTIYF.

V is TRBV2 and J is TRBJ2-5, with 9 bases identical to TRBD1. Germline CDR1 is SNHLY and CDR2 is FYNNEI. The CDR3 spans 14 residues. V dropped 5 bases and J dropped 4; count of bases not matched to a gene: 5. The CDR3: CASSHDRGTETQYF. As DNA, the CDR3 is TGTGCCAGCAGTCATGACAGGGGGACAGAGACCCAGTACTTC.

This clone appeared once. This sequence joins TRBV5-1 and TRBJ1-5, with 9 bases fitting TRBD1. The CDR3 runs to 14 residues. Germline V lookup: CDR1 SGHRS, CDR2 YFSETQ. After removal of 4 bases from V and 4 bases from J, the junction contained 3 bases not matched to a gene. The CDR3 reads CASSRGQGNQPQHF. The CDR3 DNA is TGCGCCAGCAGCCGAGGACAGGGGAATCAGCCCCAGCATTTT.

On this clone itself: At the DNA level, this CDR3 is encoded by other sequences in the same sample as well. The rearrangement uses TRBV11-3 and TRBJ2-7, with D uncertain. The CDR3 runs 13 residues. Germline CDR1 SGHNT, CDR2 YENEEA. V lost 3 bases and J lost 2, with 8 bases in between. The CDR3 DNA is TGTGCCAGCAGCTTGGACGGAACCTACGAGCAGTACTTC. Amino acid sequence: CASSLDGTYEQYF.

Regarding this clone: The same CDR3 arises from other DNA sequences in this sample as well. This chain links TRBV18 with TRBJ1-1; D remains unclear. Germline CDR1 and CDR2: KGHSH and LQKENI. The V end lost 3 bases, the J end lost 0 bases, and 5 bases lay between the germline ends. The CDR3 is 13 amino acids. The CDR3 DNA is TGTGCCAGCTCACCGACGGTGAACACTGAAGCTTTCTTT. It yields the protein CASSPTVNTEAFF.

The rearrangement uses TRBV7-9 and TRBJ2-2, with D possibly matching TRBD1 (5 bases). CDR1 is SEHNR, CDR2 FQNEAQ, per germline (reference sequence). Deletions cut 2 bases from V and 0 bases from J, with 16 bases between. CDR3 size: 18 residues. The CDR3: CASSLPWRAGSNTGELFF. Here the CDR3 DNA reads TGTGCCAGCAGCTTACCCTGGCGTGCAGGGTCGAACACCGGGGAGCTGTTTTTT.

This chain links TRBV12-5 with TRBJ2-1; 16 nucleotides match TRBD2. Germline CDR1 LGHNT, CDR2 FRNRAP. With 1 base clipped from V and 0 bases from J, the junction kept 9 bases outside the gene matches. The CDR3 extends over 21 amino acids. CDR3 loop: CASGLAGPGLAGGSSYNEQFF. CDR3 DNA sequence: TGTGCTAGTGGTTTGGCGGGACCGGGACTAGCGGGAGGGAGCTCCTACAATGAGCAGTTCTTC.

The V call is TRBV5-1, the J call TRBJ2-6; 14 bases line up with TRBD2. V trimming: 0 bases; J trimming: 0 bases; junction bases outside the gene matches: 8. The germline gives CDR1 SGHRS, CDR2 YFSETQ. This CDR3 is 21 amino acids long. CDR3 bases: TGCGCCAGCAGCTTGGCAGGGACTAGCGGGAGTCGGAGCTCTGGGGCCAACGTCCTGACTTTC. Its protein is CASSLAGTSGSRSSGANVLTF.

CDR3 loop: CSVIPAGYNEQFF. CDR3 DNA: TGCAGCGTTATTCCAGCGGGTTACAATGAGCAGTTCTTC. The chain uses TRBV29-1 and TRBJ2-1; D possibly corresponds to TRBD2 (6 bases). The length of the CDR3 is 13 residues. Deletions cut 5 bases from V and 4 bases from J, with 12 bases between. The germline V gene encodes CDR1 SQVTM and CDR2 ANQGSEA.

The chain combines TRBV18 with TRBJ2-2; D might be TRBD1 (6 bases). Between the trimmed V and J ends, which lost 8 bases and 4 bases, there was a span of 20 bases. The CDR3 runs 16 residues. Germline-derived CDR1 and CDR2 are KGHSH and LQKENI. CDR3 amino acids: CASTFRYDRSTGELFF. CDR3 DNA: TGTGCCAGCACATTCCGGTATGACAGGTCCACCGGGGAGCTGTTTTTT.

The chain combines TRBV5-1 with TRBJ2-5; D not resolved. The CDR3 totals 13 residues. Between the trimmed V and J ends, which lost 4 bases and 2 bases, there was a span of 9 bases. Looked up from germline, CDR1 is SGHRS and CDR2 is YFSETQ. CDR3 bases: TGCGCCAGCAGCCCATTCCGACAAGAGACCCAGTACTTC. Amino acid sequence: CASSPFRQETQYF.

J is TRBJ1-2 and V is TRBV5-6, with 10 bases that match TRBD1. The germline CDR1 and CDR2 sequences are SGHDT and YYEEEE. Trimming took 4 bases from V and 6 from J; bases not matched to a gene: 9. The CDR3 covers 15 residues. For the CDR3, the DNA is TGTGCCAGCAGCGGCGGGACAGGGGAAGGGGATGGCTACACCTTC. It specifies CASSGGTGEGDGYTF.

The rearrangement joins TRBV18 to TRBJ2-4; D is undetermined. Trimming took off 3 bases at V and 6 bases at J, with 3 bases between the two ends. Germline V CDR1 and CDR2: KGHSH, LQKENI. This CDR3 spans 11 amino acids. CDR3 residues: CASSPGNIQYF. The CDR3 DNA reads TGTGCCAGCTCACCGGGAAACATTCAGTACTTC.

The CDR3 DNA is TGCGCCAGCAGCTTAGCCGTGAGCGGGAGGGCCCAAGAGACCCAGTACTTC. This sequence encodes CASSLAVSGRAQETQYF. V is TRBV5-1 and J is TRBJ2-5, with 10 nucleotides matching TRBD2. The J segment lost 1 base and the V segment lost 2 bases, leaving 8 bases of the junction unmatched. CDR1 is SGHRS and CDR2 is YFSETQ in the germline V gene. The CDR3 runs to 17 residues.